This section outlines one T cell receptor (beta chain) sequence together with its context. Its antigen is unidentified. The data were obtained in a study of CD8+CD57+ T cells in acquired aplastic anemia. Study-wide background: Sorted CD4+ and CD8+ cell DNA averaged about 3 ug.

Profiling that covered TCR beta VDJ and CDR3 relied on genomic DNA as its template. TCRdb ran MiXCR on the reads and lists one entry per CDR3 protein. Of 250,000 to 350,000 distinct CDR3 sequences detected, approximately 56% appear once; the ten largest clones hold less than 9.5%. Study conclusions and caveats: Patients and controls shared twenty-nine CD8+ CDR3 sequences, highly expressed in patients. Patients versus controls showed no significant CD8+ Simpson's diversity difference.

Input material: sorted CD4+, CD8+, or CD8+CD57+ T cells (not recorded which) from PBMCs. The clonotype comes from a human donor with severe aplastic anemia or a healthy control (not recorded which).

CDR3 DNA: TGTGCCAGTTCGACAGGGGAACATACGCAGTATTTT. It is translated as CASSTGEHTQYF. The chain recombines TRBV19 with TRBJ2-3; 8 positions match TRBD1. V gave up 8 bases and J gave up 7 bases; unmatched junction bases: 5. This CDR3 has 12 residues. Germline V gives CDR1 LNHDA, CDR2 SQIVND (reference sequence).